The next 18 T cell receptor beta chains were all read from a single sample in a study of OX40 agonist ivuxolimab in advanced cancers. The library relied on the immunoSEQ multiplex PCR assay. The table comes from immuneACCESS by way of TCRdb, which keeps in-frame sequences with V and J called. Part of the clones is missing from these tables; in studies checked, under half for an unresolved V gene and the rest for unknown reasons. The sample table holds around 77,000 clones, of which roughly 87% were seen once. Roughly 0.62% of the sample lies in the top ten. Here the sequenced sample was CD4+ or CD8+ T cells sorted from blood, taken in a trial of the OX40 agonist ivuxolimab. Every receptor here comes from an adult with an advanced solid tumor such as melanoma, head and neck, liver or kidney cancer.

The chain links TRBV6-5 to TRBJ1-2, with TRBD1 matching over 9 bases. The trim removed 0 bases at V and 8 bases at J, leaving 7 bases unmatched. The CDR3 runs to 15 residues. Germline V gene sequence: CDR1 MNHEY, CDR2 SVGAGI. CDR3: CASSYSGQGRGGYTF. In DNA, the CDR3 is TGTGCCAGCAGTTACTCCGGACAGGGGAGGGGAGGCTACACCTTC.

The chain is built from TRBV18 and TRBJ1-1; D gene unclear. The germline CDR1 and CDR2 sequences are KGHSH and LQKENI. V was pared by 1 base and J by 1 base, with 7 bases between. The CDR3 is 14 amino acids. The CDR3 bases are TGTGCCAGCTCACCACTCCCCCAGAACACTGAAGCTTTCTTT. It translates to CASSPLPQNTEAFF.

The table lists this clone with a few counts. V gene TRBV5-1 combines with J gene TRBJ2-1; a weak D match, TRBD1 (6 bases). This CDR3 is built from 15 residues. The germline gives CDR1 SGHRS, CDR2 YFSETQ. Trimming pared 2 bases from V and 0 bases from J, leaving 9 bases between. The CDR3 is CASSFQGSSYNEQFF. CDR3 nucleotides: TGCGCCAGCAGCTTCCAGGGGAGCTCCTACAATGAGCAGTTCTTC.

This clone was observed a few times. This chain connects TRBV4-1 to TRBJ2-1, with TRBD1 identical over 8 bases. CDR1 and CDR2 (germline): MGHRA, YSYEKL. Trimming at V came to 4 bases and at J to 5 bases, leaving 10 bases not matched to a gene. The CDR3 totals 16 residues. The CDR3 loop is CASSRAGTGKNNEQFF. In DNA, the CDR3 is TGCGCCAGCAGCCGGGCCGGGACAGGTAAAAACAATGAGCAGTTCTTC.

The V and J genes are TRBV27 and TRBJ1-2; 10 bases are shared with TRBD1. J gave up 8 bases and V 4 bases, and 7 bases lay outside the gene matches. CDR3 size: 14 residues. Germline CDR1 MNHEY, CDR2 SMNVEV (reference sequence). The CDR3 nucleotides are TGTGCCAGCAGTTGGGACAGGGGAAGGGAAGGCTACACCTTC. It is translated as CASSWDRGREGYTF.

The DNA for the CDR3 is TGCGCCAGCAGCCAAGAACGGCAGTTTAATGAAAAACTGTTTTTT. Amino acids: CASSQERQFNEKLFF. The chain recombines TRBV4-3 with TRBJ1-4; no definite D call. Deletions cut 0 bases from V and 4 bases from J, with 9 bases between. The V gene's germline CDR1 is LGHNA and CDR2 YSLEER. The CDR3 sequence is 15 residues long.

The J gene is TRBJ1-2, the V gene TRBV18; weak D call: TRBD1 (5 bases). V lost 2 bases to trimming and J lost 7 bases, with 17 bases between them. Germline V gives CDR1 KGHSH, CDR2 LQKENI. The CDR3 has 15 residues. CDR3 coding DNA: TGTGCCAGCTCACCAGAAGGCCGGGGGATAAGTGGCTACACCTTC. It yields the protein CASSPEGRGISGYTF. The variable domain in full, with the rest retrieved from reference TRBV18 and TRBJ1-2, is NAGVMQNPRHLVRRRGQEARLRCSPMKGHSHVYWYRQLPEEGLKFMVYLQKENIIDESGMPKERFSAEFPKEGPSILRIQQVVRGDSAAYFCASSPEGRGISGYTFGSGTRLTVV.

The CDR3 DNA sequence: TGCGCCAGCAGCTTGGAGCCGGGGGAGACGCAGTATTTT. It yields the protein CASSLEPGETQYF. The chain links TRBV5-1 to TRBJ2-3, with D perhaps matching TRBD2 (6 bases). With 0 bases removed from V and 9 bases from J, the gap between germline ends came to 11 bases. Germline assignment: CDR1 SGHRS and CDR2 YFSETQ. The CDR3 totals 13 residues. Variable domain in full (rest from reference TRBV5-1 and TRBJ2-3): KAGVTQTPRYLIKTRGQQVTLSCSPISGHRSVSWYQQTPGQGLQFLFEYFSETQRNKGNFPGRFSGRQFSNSRSEMNVSTLELGDSALYLCASSLEPGETQYFGPGTRLTVL.

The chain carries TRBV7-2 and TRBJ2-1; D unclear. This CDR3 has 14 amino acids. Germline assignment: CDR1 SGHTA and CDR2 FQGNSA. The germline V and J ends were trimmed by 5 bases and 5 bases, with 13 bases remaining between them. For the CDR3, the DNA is TGTGCCAGCAGCCCGGACCCAACTCACAATGAGCAGTTCTTC. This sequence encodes CASSPDPTHNEQFF.

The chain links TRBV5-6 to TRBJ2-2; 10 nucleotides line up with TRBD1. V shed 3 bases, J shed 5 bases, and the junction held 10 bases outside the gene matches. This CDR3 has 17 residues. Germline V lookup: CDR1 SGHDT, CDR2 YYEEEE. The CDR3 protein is CASSSWYRQGATGELFF. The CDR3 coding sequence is TGTGCCAGCAGCTCTTGGTACCGACAGGGGGCGACCGGGGAGCTGTTTTTT.

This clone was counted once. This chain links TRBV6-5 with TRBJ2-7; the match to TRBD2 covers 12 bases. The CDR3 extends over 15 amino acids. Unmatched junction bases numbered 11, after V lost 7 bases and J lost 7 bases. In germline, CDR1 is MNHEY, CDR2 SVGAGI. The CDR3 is CASKLGRLAGEEQYF. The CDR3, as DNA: TGTGCCAGCAAGCTCGGACGACTAGCGGGGGAAGAGCAGTACTTC.

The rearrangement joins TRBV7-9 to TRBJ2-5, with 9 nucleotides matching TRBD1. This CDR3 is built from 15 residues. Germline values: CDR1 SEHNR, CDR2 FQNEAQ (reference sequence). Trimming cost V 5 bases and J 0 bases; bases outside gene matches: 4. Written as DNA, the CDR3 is TGTGCCAGCAGCCCGGGGGACAGGGACCAAGAGACCCAGTACTTC. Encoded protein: CASSPGDRDQETQYF. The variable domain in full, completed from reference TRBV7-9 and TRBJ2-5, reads DTGVSQNPRHKITKRGQNVTFRCDPISEHNRLYWYRQTLGQGPEFLTYFQNEAQLEKSRLLSDRFSAERPKGSFSTLEIQRTEQGDSAMYLCASSPGDRDQETQYFGPGTRLLVL.

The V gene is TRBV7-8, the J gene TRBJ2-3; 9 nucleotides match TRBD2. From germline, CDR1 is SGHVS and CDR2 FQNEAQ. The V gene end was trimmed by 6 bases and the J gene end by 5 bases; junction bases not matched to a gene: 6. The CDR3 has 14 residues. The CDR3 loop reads CASSKRGERDTQYF. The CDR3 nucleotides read TGTGCCAGCAGTAAGCGGGGGGAAAGAGATACGCAGTATTTT.

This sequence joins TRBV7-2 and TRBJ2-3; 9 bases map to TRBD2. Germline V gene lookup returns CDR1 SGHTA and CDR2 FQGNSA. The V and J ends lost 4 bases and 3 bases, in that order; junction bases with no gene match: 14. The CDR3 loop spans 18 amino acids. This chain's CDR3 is CASSSLLLAGGQTDTQYF. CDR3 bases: TGTGCCAGCAGCTCGCTCCTCCTCGCGGGGGGGCAGACAGATACGCAGTATTTT.

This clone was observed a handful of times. The CDR3 is CASSLTGGFSNQPQHF. Here the CDR3 DNA reads TGTGCCAGCAGCTTAACTGGCGGCTTTAGCAATCAGCCCCAGCATTTT. V gene TRBV7-2 combines with J gene TRBJ1-5; no clear D gene. This CDR3 comprises 16 residues. The germline V and J ends were trimmed by 2 bases and 0 bases, with 11 bases remaining between them. In germline, CDR1 is SGHTA, CDR2 FQGNSA.

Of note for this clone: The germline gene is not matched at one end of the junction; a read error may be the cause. The CDR3 reads CAICDRTNQPQHF. Here the CDR3 DNA reads TGTGCCATCTGTGACAGGACCAATCAGCCCCAGCATTTT. The chain couples TRBV10-3 to TRBJ1-5, with a weak D call TRBD1 (6 bases). CDR1 ENHRY and CDR2 SYGVKD come from the germline V gene. The CDR3 has 13 amino acids.

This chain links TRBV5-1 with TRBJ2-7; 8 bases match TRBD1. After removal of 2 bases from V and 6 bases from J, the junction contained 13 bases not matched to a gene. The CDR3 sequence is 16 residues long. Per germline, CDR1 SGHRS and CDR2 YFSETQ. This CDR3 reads CASSLIPGQASGEQYF. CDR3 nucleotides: TGCGCCAGCAGCTTAATTCCGGGACAGGCTTCGGGCGAGCAGTACTTC.

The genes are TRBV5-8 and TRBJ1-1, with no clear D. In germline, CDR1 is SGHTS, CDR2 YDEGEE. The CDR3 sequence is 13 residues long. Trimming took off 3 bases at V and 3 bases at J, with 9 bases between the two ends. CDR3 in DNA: TGTGCCAGCAGCTACGGGGTGTACACTGAAGCTTTCTTT. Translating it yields CASSYGVYTEAFF.